These 14 T cell receptor beta chains were all obtained from the same sample, sequenced in a study of lymphopenia after photon versus proton radiotherapy. Profiled with immunoSEQ multiplex PCR; TCRdb holds only in-frame clones, not every one. The table shows some 30,000 clones, with 90% occurring only once. Specimen: peripheral blood, collected from a patient treated with photon-based radiotherapy. The receptors were gathered from a woman aged 45-60 years with pancreatic cancer.

The chain joins TRBV19 to TRBJ1-1, with a possible D match to TRBD1 (6 bases). CDR3 length: 13 residues. CDR1 and CDR2 (germline): LNHDA, SQIVND (reference sequence). Trimming shortened V by 5 bases and J by 3 bases, and 10 bases separated the two germline ends. The CDR3 sequence: CASSWTEDTEAFF. In DNA form, the CDR3 reads TGTGCCAGTAGTTGGACAGAAGACACTGAAGCTTTCTTT.

The chain carries TRBV5-4 and TRBJ1-1, with TRBD1 matching over 10 bases. V lost 1 base and J lost 4; bases outside the gene matches: 4. The CDR3 is made up of 15 amino acids. Germline-derived CDR1 and CDR2 are SGHNT and YYREEE (reference sequence). The CDR3 DNA sequence: TGTGCCAGCAGCTTGTCCCGGACAGGGGGCACTGAAGCTTTCTTT. This translates into CASSLSRTGGTEAFF.

This chain uses TRBV7-9 with TRBJ2-1; a possible D gene is TRBD2 (5 bases). Trimming took off 5 bases at V and 7 bases at J, with 18 bases between the two ends. The CDR3 is made up of 15 amino acids. The V gene's germline CDR1 is SEHNR and CDR2 FQNEAQ (reference sequence). The CDR3 region has the DNA TGTGCCAGCAGCCCCAAAGAGGGCAGGAGGAATGAGCAGTTCTTC. The encoded protein is CASSPKEGRRNEQFF.

V and J are TRBV6-1 and TRBJ1-5, with 8 bases fitting TRBD1. Unmatched junction bases numbered 8, after V lost 5 bases and J lost 5 bases. This CDR3 region has 15 residues. Germline-derived CDR1 and CDR2 are MNHNS and SASEGT. Here the CDR3 reads CASSSRTGPDQPQHF. CDR3 DNA: TGTGCCAGCAGTTCTCGGACAGGGCCGGATCAGCCCCAGCATTTT.

The chain joins TRBV19 to TRBJ2-1; D remains ambiguous. The V gene lost 2 bases and the J gene lost 5 bases, with 10 bases spanning the gap. Germline V CDR1 and CDR2: LNHDA, SQIVND (reference sequence). CDR3 length: 14 residues. The CDR3 sequence is CASSIPPSDNEQFF. CDR3 bases: TGTGCCAGTAGTATACCTCCATCGGACAATGAGCAGTTCTTC.

The chain has TRBV5-1 and TRBJ2-7; D is perhaps TRBD1 or TRBD2 (6 bases each). CDR3 size: 14 residues. V lost 4 bases, J lost 5 bases, and 16 bases lay in between. Germline CDR1 and CDR2: SGHRS and YFSETQ. This CDR3 is CASSQGTSGDEQYF. The CDR3 region has the DNA TGCGCCAGCAGCCAAGGGACATCGGGGGACGAGCAGTACTTC.

The chain joins TRBV5-1 to TRBJ2-1; 7 positions match TRBD2. In germline, CDR1 is SGHRS, CDR2 YFSETQ. With V trimmed by 6 bases and J by 0 bases, 3 bases remained unmatched. The CDR3 sequence is 14 residues long. The CDR3 protein is CASKSGNSYNEQFF. The CDR3 nucleotides are TGCGCCAGCAAAAGCGGGAACTCCTACAATGAGCAGTTCTTC.

J is TRBJ2-7 and V is TRBV19; 7 bases match TRBD1. The CDR3 totals 13 residues. V shed 6 bases and J 7 bases; nucleotides not matched to a gene: 9. In germline, CDR1 is LNHDA, CDR2 SQIVND (reference sequence). The CDR3 sequence: CASSPGRGREQYF. The DNA for the CDR3 is TGTGCCAGTAGCCCGGGTAGGGGGCGAGAGCAGTACTTC.

The chain recombines TRBV18 with TRBJ1-2; TRBD1 matches 7 bases. The CDR3 has 15 residues. The V gene end was trimmed by 2 bases and the J gene end by 0 bases; junction bases not matched to a gene: 3. Germline V gene sequence: CDR1 KGHSH, CDR2 LQKENI. The CDR3 nucleotides read TGTGCCAGCTCACCAAATACAGGGGCTAACTATGGCTACACCTTC. It encodes CASSPNTGANYGYTF.

J is TRBJ2-3 and V is TRBV4-1; D gene uncertain. Germline CDR1 MGHRA, CDR2 YSYEKL. This CDR3 contains 17 residues. Trimming took off 4 bases at V and 3 bases at J, with 20 bases between the two ends. CDR3 protein: CASSLRPGEESTDTQYF. CDR3 DNA: TGCGCCAGCAGCCTGAGGCCCGGTGAGGAGAGTACAGATACGCAGTATTTT.

This clone was recorded once. The rearrangement joins TRBV11-2 to TRBJ1-2, with TRBD1 matching 9 bases. CDR1 and CDR2 (germline): SGHAT, FQNNGV. The junction had 9 bases not matched to a gene; V was cut back by 5 bases and J by 8 bases. This CDR3 is 14 amino acids long. The CDR3 DNA sequence: TGTGCCAGCAGCGCCGGATGGGACAGGGAAGGCTACACCTTC. The encoded protein is CASSAGWDREGYTF. Looking up the rest from reference TRBV11-2 and TRBJ1-2 gives the full variable domain: EAGVAQSPRYKIIEKRQSVAFWCNPISGHATLYWYQQILGQGPKLLIQFQNNGVVDDSQLPKDRFSAERLKGVDSTLKIQPAKLEDSAVYLCASSAGWDREGYTFGSGTRLTVV.

V and J are TRBV5-1 and TRBJ2-1; 9 nucleotides align to TRBD2. The junction had 10 bases not matched to a gene; V was cut back by 3 bases and J by 6 bases. Germline V lookup: CDR1 SGHRS, CDR2 YFSETQ. This CDR3 spans 16 amino acids. The CDR3 bases are TGCGCCAGCAGCTGGGGAGATAGCGGGAGAGGCAATGAGCAGTTCTTC. Protein product: CASSWGDSGRGNEQFF. Variable domain in full (rest from reference TRBV5-1 and TRBJ2-1): KAGVTQTPRYLIKTRGQQVTLSCSPISGHRSVSWYQQTPGQGLQFLFEYFSETQRNKGNFPGRFSGRQFSNSRSEMNVSTLELGDSALYLCASSWGDSGRGNEQFFGPGTRLTVL.

V usage is TRBV11-3 and J usage is TRBJ2-3, with 8 bases lining up with TRBD2. With V trimmed by 11 bases and J by 2 bases, 3 bases remained unmatched. Germline V gene lookup returns CDR1 SGHNT and CDR2 YENEEA. The CDR3 loop spans 12 amino acids. DNA of the CDR3: TGTGCCTCGGGGGGGGACACAGATACGCAGTATTTT. This gives the protein CASGGDTDTQYF.

This CDR3 reads CASSPSNRANYGYTF. The CDR3 coding sequence is TGTGCCAGCAGCCCATCGAACAGGGCTAACTATGGCTACACCTTC. The chain links TRBV9 to TRBJ1-2; D is possibly TRBD1 (6 bases). Germline loops: CDR1 SGDLS, CDR2 YYNGEE. The CDR3 runs to 15 residues. The ends were cut back, 4 bases at V and 0 bases at J, with 13 bases in the middle.